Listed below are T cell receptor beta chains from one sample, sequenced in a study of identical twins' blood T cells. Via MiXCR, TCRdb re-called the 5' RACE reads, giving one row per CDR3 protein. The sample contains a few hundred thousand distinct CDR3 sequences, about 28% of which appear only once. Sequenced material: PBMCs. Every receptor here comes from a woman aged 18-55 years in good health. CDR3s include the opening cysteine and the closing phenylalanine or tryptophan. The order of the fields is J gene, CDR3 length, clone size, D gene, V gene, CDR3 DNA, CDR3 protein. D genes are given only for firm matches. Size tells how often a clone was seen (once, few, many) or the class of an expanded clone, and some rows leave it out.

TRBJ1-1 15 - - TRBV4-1 TGCGCCAGCAGCCGAATTGACACCCCAAACACTGAAACTTTCTTT CASSRIDTPNTETFF
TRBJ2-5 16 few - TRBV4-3 TGCGCCAGCAGCCAAGGCACTATGACCAACCAAGAGACCCAGTACTTC CASSQGTMTNQETQYF
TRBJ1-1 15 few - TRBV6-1 TGTGCCAGCAGTGAAAGGATGGTTGTGAACACTGAAGCTTTCTTT CASSERMVVNTEAFF
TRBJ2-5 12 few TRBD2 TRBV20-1 TGCAGTTCAGCGGGAGGAGGAGAGACCCAGTACTTC CSSAGGGETQYF
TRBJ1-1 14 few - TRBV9 TGTGCCAGCAGCGTGACAGCGAGGAGCACTGAAGCTTTCTTT CASSVTARSTEAFF
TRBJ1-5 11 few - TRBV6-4 TGTGCCAGAGGGGGGTGTCAGCCCCAGCATTTT CARGGCQPQHF
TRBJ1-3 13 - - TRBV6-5 TGTGCCAGCAATGGGGGGAAACCAAACACCATATATTTT CASNGGKPNTIYF
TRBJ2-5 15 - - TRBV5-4 TGTGCCAGCAGCCTGCGGGACGAGCGAGTGGAGACCCAGTACTTC CASSLRDERVETQYF
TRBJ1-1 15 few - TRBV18 TGTGCCAGCTCACCGAACCGACAGACGAACACTGAAGCTTTCTTT CASSPNRQTNTEAFF
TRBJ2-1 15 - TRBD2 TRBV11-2 TGTGCCAGCAGCTTGACTAGCCCCCCCTACAATGAGCAGTTCTTC CASSLTSPPYNEQFF
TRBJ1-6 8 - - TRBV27 TGTGCCAGCGGGAAAACCCACTTT CASGKTHF
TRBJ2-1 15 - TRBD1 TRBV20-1 TGCAGTGCTAGAGGGACAGGTAACTCCTACAATGAGCAGTTCTTC CSARGTGNSYNEQFF
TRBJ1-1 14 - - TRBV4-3 TGCGCCAGCAGCCAAGTTCGGGGGGAGACTGAAGCTTTCTTT CASSQVRGETEAFF
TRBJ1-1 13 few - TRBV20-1 TGCAGTGCCGACGAGGGCCAGAACACTGAAGCTTTCTTT CSADEGQNTEAFF
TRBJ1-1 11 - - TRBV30 TGTGCCTGGGATAGGAGCACTGAAGCTTTCTTT CAWDRSTEAFF
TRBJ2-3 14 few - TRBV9 TGTGCCAGCAGCCGGGGAGTTAGCTCAGATACGCAGTATTTT CASSRGVSSDTQYF
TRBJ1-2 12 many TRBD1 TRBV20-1 TGCAGTGCTAGCAGGGGGCAGGGTGGCTACACCTTC CSASRGQGGYTF
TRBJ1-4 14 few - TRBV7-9 TGTGCCAGCAGCTTAGGGACAGCGTATGAAAAACTGTTTTTT CASSLGTAYEKLFF
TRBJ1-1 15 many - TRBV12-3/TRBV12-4 TGTGCCAGCAGTTTCCGTAGTGGGGTGAACACTGAAGCTTTCTTT CASSFRSGVNTEAFF
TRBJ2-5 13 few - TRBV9 TGTGCCAGCAGCGTGAGAGGCCTGGAGACCCAGTACTTC CASSVRGLETQYF
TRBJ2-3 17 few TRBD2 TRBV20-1 TGCAGTGCTAGAGGCTTGGCTAGCGGTTCTAGCACAGATACGCAGTATTTT CSARGLASGSSTDTQYF
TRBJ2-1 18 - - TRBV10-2 TGCGCCAGCACCGCCCTTTGGTGGGCCCAGAGCTCCTACAATGAGCAGTTCTTC CASTALWWAQSSYNEQFF
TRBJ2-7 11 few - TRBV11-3 TGTGCCAGCAGCGGTAGCTCCGAGCAGTACTTC CASSGSSEQYF
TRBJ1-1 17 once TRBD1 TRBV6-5 TGTGCCAGCACAGAGAATCAGGACAGGGGGCTGAACACTGAAGCTTTCTTT CASTENQDRGLNTEAFF
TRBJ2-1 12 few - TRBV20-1 TGCAGTAGTCGGGGGACCCACAATGAGCAGTTCTTC CSSRGTHNEQFF
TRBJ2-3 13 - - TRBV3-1 TGTGCCAGCAGGCTAGCAATTACAGATACGCAGTATTTT CASRLAITDTQYF
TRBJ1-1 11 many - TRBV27 TGTGCCAGCGGACGGAACACTGAAGCTTTCTTT CASGRNTEAFF
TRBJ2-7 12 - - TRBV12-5 TGTGCTAGTGGTTTGGACACCGGGACCCACGTTTTC CASGLDTGTHVF